The 5 T cell receptor beta chains in this list originate from one sample, sequenced in a study of high-grade serous ovarian cancer treatment subgroups. Tumor tissue was taken before any definitive surgery or chemotherapy was given. Method: immunoSEQ multiplex PCR; TCRdb's copy keeps in-frame clones and lacks some. The repertoire holds about 40,000 clones, with 70% to 80% as singletons. The source material was tumor tissue. These receptors all come from a human donor with high-grade serous ovarian cancer.

V usage is TRBV2 and J usage is TRBJ2-2; 15 bases align to TRBD2. CDR3 length equals 18 residues. V lost 3 bases, J lost 3 bases, and 5 bases stayed unmatched. Germline loops: CDR1 SNHLY, CDR2 FYNNEI. The CDR3 DNA reads as TGTGCCAGCAGTGATCGGACTAGCGGGAGGGAACACACCGGGGAGCTGTTTTTT. It translates to CASSDRTSGREHTGELFF.

V is TRBV6-1 and J is TRBJ2-7; D gene unclear. The CDR3 contains 13 residues. Between the trimmed V and J ends, which lost 4 bases and 3 bases, there was a span of 10 bases. Germline values: CDR1 MNHNS, CDR2 SASEGT. The CDR3 nucleotides read TGTGCCAGCAGTGTTCTCAGCAACTACGAGCAGTACTTC. Translating gives CASSVLSNYEQYF.

This clone is classed as medium-sized. The genes are TRBV7-2 and TRBJ1-2, with D possibly matching TRBD1 (6 bases). The V and J ends lost 0 bases and 5 bases respectively, with 10 bases between them. CDR3 length equals 14 residues. Germline-derived CDR1 and CDR2 are SGHTA and FQGNSA. The CDR3 region is CASSLAAGEYGYTF. CDR3 nucleotide sequence: TGTGCCAGCAGCTTAGCTGCAGGGGAATATGGCTACACCTTC.

V and J are TRBV19 and TRBJ1-1; D unresolved. Germline loops: CDR1 LNHDA, CDR2 SQIVND (reference sequence). The CDR3 has 13 amino acids. V was pared by 5 bases and J by 3 bases, with 10 bases between. The CDR3 loop is CASSDQRDTEAFF. CDR3 in DNA: TGTGCCAGTAGTGATCAAAGGGACACTGAAGCTTTCTTT.

The genes are TRBV7-6 and TRBJ2-3; 7 bases are shared with TRBD1. The CDR3 spans 15 residues. Germline V gene data show CDR1 as SGHVS and CDR2 as FNYEAQ. The J segment lost 3 bases and the V segment lost 1 base, leaving 4 bases of the junction unmatched. CDR3 in DNA: TGTGCCAGCAGCTTAGGGGACAGTGATACAGATACGCAGTATTTT. The encoded protein is CASSLGDSDTDTQYF.